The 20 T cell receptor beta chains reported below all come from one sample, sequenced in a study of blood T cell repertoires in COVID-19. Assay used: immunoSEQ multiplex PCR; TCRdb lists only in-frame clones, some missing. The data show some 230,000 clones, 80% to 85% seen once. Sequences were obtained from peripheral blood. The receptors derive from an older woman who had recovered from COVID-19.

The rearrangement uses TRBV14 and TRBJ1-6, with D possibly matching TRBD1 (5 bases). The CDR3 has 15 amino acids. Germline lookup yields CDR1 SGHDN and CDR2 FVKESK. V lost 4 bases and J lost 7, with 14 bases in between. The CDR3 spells CASSPRGLRNSPLHF. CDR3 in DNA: TGTGCCAGCAGCCCCCGGGGACTGAGGAATTCACCCCTCCACTTT. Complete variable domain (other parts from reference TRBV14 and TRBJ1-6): EAGVTQFPSHSVIEKGQTVTLRCDPISGHDNLYWYRRVMGKEIKFLLHFVKESKQDESGMPNNRFLAERTGGTYSTLKVQPAELEDSGVYFCASSPRGLRNSPLHFGNGTRLTVT.

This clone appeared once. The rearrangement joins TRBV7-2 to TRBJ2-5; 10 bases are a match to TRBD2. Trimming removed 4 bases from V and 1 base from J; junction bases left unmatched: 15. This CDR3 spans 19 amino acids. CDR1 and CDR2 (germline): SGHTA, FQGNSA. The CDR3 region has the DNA TGTGCCAGCAGCTCCTTAGGGATATTGCTAGCGGGGGCCCAAGAGACCCAGTACTTC. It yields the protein CASSSLGILLAGAQETQYF.

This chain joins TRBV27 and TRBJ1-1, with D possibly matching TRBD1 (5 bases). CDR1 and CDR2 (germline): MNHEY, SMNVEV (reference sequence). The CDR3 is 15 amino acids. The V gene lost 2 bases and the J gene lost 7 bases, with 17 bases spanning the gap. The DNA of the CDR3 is TGTGCCAGCAGTTTAAGCATCGGGGGGGGGTATGAAGCTTTCTTT. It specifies CASSLSIGGGYEAFF.

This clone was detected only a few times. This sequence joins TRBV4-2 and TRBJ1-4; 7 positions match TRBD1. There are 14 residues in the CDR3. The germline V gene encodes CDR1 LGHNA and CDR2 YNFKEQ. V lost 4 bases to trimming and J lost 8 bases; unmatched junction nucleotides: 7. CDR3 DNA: TGTGCCAGCAGCCCTCCGTCGACAGGGGAAAAACTGTTTTTT. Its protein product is CASSPPSTGEKLFF.

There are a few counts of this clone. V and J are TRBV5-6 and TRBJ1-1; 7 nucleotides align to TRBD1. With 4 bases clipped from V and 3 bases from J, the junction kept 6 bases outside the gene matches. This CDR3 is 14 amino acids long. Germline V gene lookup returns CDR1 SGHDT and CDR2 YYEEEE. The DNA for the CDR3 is TGTGCCAGCAGCAGTATGGACAGGCACACTGAAGCTTTCTTT. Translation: CASSSMDRHTEAFF.

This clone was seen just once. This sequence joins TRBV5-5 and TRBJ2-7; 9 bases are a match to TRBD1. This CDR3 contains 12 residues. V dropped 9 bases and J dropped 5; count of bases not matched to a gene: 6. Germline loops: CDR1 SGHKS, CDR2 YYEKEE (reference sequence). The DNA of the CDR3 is TGTGCCACCTCGGACAGGGGCCACGAGCAGTACTTC. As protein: CATSDRGHEQYF.

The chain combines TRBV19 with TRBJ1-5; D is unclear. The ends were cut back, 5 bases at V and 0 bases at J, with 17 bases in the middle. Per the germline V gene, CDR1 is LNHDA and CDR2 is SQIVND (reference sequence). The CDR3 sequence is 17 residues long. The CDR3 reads CASSVQDLFDSNQPQHF. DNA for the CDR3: TGTGCCAGTAGTGTCCAGGATCTCTTTGATAGCAATCAGCCCCAGCATTTT.

This CDR3 reads CASSVRSGTSTDTQYF. For the CDR3, the DNA is TGTGCCAGCAGTGTTCGTAGCGGCACTAGCACAGATACGCAGTATTTT. This sequence joins TRBV6-2 or TRBV6-3 and TRBJ2-3; weak D call: TRBD2 (6 bases). The CDR3 length is 16 residues. V gave up 5 bases and J gave up 0 bases, with 15 bases separating them. Germline values: CDR1 MNHEY, CDR2 SVGEGT.

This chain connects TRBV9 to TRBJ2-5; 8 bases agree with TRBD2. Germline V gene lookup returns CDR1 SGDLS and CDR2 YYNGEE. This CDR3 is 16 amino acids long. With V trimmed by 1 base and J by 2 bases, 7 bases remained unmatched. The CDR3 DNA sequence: TGTGCCAGCAGCGTAAACAGCGGGGGAGATCAAGAGACCCAGTACTTC. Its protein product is CASSVNSGGDQETQYF.

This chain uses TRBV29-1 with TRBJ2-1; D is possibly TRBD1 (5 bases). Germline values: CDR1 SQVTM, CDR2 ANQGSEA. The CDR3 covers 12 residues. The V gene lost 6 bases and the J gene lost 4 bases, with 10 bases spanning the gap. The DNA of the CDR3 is TGCAGCGTCCGACGACAGTACAATGAGCAGTTCTTC. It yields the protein CSVRRQYNEQFF.

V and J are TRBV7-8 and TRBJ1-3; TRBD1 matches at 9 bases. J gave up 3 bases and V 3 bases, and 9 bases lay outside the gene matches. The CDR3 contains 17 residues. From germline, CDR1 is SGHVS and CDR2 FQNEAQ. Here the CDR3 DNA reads TGTGCCAGCAGCTTGCCTTGGGACAGGGAAGTTGGAAACACCATATATTTT. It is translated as CASSLPWDREVGNTIYF.

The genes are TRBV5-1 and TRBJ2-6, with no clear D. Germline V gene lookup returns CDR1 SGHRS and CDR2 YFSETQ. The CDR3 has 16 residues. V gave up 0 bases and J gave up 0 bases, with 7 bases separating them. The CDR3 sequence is CASSLGASSGANVLTF. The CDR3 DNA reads TGCGCCAGCAGCTTGGGGGCCAGCTCTGGGGCCAACGTCCTGACTTTC.

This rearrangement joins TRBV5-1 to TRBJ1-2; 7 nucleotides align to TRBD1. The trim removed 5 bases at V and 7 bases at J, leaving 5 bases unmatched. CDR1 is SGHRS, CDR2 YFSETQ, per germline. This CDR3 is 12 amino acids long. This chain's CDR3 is CASRLTGSGYTF. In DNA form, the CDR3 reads TGCGCCAGCAGGTTGACAGGGAGTGGCTACACCTTC.

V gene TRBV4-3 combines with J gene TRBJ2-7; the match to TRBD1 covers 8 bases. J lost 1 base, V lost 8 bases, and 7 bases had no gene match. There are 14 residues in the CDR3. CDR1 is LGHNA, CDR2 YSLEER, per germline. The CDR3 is CASGPGTGSYEQYF. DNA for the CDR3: TGCGCCAGCGGTCCCGGGACAGGATCCTACGAGCAGTACTTC.

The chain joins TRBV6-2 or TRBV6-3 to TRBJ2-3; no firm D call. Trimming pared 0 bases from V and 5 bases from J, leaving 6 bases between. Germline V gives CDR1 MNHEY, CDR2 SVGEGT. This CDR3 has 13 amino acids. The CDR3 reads CASSYSLRDTQYF. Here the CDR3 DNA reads TGTGCCAGCAGTTACTCACTAAGAGATACGCAGTATTTT.

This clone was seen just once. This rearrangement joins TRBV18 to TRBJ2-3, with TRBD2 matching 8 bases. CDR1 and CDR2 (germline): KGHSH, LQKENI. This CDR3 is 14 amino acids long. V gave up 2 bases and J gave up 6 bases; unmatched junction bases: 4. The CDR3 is CASSPGAGVDTQYF. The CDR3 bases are TGTGCCAGCTCACCAGGAGCGGGGGTGGATACGCAGTATTTT.

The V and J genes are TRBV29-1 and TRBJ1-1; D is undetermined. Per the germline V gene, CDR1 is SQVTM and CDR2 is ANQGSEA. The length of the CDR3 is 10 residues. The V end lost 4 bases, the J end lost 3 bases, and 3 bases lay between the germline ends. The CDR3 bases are TGCAGCGTTGTCTACACTGAAGCTTTCTTT. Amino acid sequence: CSVVYTEAFF.

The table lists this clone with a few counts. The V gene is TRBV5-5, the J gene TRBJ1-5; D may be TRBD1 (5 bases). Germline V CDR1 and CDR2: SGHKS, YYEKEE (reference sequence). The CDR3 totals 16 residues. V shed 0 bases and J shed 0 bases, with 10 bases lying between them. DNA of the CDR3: TGTGCCAGCAGCTTGGGGCAGGGCCGTAGCAATCAGCCCCAGCATTTT. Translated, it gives CASSLGQGRSNQPQHF.

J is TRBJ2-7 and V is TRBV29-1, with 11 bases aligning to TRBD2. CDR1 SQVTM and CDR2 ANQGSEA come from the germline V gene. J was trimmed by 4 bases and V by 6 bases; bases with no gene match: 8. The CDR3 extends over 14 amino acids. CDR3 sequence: CSVRLAGLLYEQYF. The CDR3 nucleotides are TGCAGCGTCCGACTAGCGGGGCTCCTTTACGAGCAGTACTTC.

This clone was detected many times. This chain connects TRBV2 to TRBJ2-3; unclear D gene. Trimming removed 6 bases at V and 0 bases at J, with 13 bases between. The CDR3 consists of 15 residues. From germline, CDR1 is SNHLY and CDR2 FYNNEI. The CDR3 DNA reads TGTGCCAGCAGCCTATTAGCATCTAGCACAGATACGCAGTATTTT. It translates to CASSLLASSTDTQYF.